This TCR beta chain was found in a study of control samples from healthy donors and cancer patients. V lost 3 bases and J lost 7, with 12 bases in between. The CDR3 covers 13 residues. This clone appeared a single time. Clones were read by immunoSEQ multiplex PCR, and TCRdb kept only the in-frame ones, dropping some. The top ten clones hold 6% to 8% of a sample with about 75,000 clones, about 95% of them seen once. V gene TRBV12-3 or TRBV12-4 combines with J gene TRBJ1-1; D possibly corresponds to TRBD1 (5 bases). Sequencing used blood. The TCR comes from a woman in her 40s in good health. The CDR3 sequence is CASSFSGLNEAFF. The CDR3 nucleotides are TGTGCCAGCAGTTTCTCAGGGTTGAATGAAGCTTTCTTT.